Shown below are 6 T cell receptor beta chains from a single sample sequenced in a study of T cell responses to AZD1222 COVID-19 vaccine. Here immunoSEQ multiplex PCR was the method, and the copy in TCRdb shows in-frame clones only, minus some. The table shows 150,000 or so clones, with 85% to 95% occurring only once. Material: peripheral blood, obtained 28 days after the second AZD1222 dose. Source of these receptors: an adult who received the AZD1222 COVID-19 vaccine.

The chain couples TRBV27 to TRBJ2-7; 7 nucleotides match TRBD1. This CDR3 region has 13 residues. CDR1 MNHEY and CDR2 SMNVEV come from the germline V gene (reference sequence). After removal of 0 bases from V and 6 bases from J, the junction contained 2 bases not matched to a gene. CDR3 nucleotides: TGTGCCAGCAGTTTATCAGGGGGCAGCGAGCAGTACTTC. It translates to CASSLSGGSEQYF.

The chain links TRBV10-2 to TRBJ2-3, with D unresolved. Trimming removed 2 bases at V and 9 bases at J, with 12 bases between. The CDR3 spans 13 residues. The germline CDR1 and CDR2 sequences are WSHSY and SAAADI. DNA for the CDR3: TGCGCCAGCAGTGAGATGGCGTGGGCCACGCAGTATTTT. Protein: CASSEMAWATQYF.

This chain links TRBV19 with TRBJ1-3; D uncertain. From germline, CDR1 is LNHDA and CDR2 SQIVND (reference sequence). V lost 7 bases, J lost 9 bases, and 22 bases lay in between. This CDR3 is built from 15 residues. The DNA of the CDR3 is TGTGCCAGTACCAAGGTGGTGGATCCTTGGGTCACCATATATTTT. Its translation: CASTKVVDPWVTIYF. Using reference TRBV19 and TRBJ1-3 for the parts outside the CDR3, the full variable domain is DGGITQSPKYLFRKEGQNVTLSCEQNLNHDAMYWYRQDPGQGLRLIYYSQIVNDFQKGDIAEGYSVSREKKESFPLTVTSAQKNPTAFYLCASTKVVDPWVTIYFGEGSWLTVV.

This chain links TRBV19 with TRBJ2-2; tentative D call: TRBD2 (7 bases). The V gene's germline CDR1 is LNHDA and CDR2 SQIVND (reference sequence). The CDR3 has 17 residues. The V end was cut by 0 bases, the J end by 4 bases, with 15 bases between. The CDR3 reads CASSIDDGGGSTGELFF. The CDR3 DNA follows: TGTGCCAGTAGTATAGATGACGGCGGGGGCAGCACCGGGGAGCTGTTTTTT.

The V gene is TRBV7-9, the J gene TRBJ2-1; TRBD1 matches 7 bases. The J segment lost 7 bases and the V segment lost 4 bases, leaving 16 bases of the junction unmatched. CDR3 length: 17 amino acids. Germline CDR1 reads SEHNR; CDR2 reads FQNEAQ (reference sequence). The CDR3 coding sequence is TGTGCCAGCAGCTCTCGAGAAGACAGGGCGACCCTAAATGAGCAGTTCTTC. Translated, it gives CASSSREDRATLNEQFF.

The rearrangement uses TRBV6-5 and TRBJ1-2; no clear D gene. V gave up 4 bases and J gave up 4 bases, with 13 bases separating them. The CDR3 runs 14 residues. Looked up from germline, CDR1 is MNHEY and CDR2 is SVGAGI. CDR3 sequence: CASSSLGSPYGYTF. The CDR3 bases are TGTGCCAGCAGTTCCCTAGGTTCTCCCTATGGCTACACCTTC.